The 27 T cell receptor beta chains given below trace back to one sample, sequenced in a study of shared clonotypes between healthy human individuals. Some clones are missing from TCRdb's copy, which holds only in-frame ones; the method was immunoSEQ multiplex PCR. This repertoire shows about 2 million clones, about 95% found once; its top ten account for 0.13%. The source material was naive CD4+ T cells sorted from blood. Subset here: CD45RA+ positively selected. Receptors originate from a man younger than 35 in good health.

The chain carries TRBV7-2 and TRBJ2-5; D is unclear. Germline CDR1 and CDR2: SGHTA and FQGNSA. Deletions cut 4 bases from V and 0 bases from J, with 6 bases between. The CDR3 spans 13 residues. CDR3 DNA: TGTGCCAGCAGCTACCCGAACCAAGAGACCCAGTACTTC. Protein sequence: CASSYPNQETQYF.

With regard to this clone: Other DNA sequences of this sample code for an identical CDR3. The chain has TRBV18 and TRBJ1-6; no reliable D call. In germline, CDR1 is KGHSH, CDR2 LQKENI. V was trimmed by 2 bases and J by 3 bases, leaving 5 bases between them. This CDR3 has 14 amino acids. The chain's CDR3 is CASSPSGYNSPLHF. The CDR3 DNA follows: TGTGCCAGCTCACCATCCGGCTATAATTCACCCCTCCACTTT.

The CDR3 loop reads CASNTVSTDTQYF. The CDR3, as DNA: TGTGCCAGCAACACCGTCAGCACAGATACGCAGTATTTT. The gene calls are TRBV2 and TRBJ2-3; D is unclear. This CDR3 contains 13 residues. Per the germline V gene, CDR1 is SNHLY and CDR2 is FYNNEI. The V gene lost 7 bases and the J gene lost 0 bases, with 8 bases spanning the gap.

The chain joins TRBV7-5 to TRBJ1-5; the D call of TRBD1 is as the table states it, not checked on the DNA. TRBV7-5 is noted as a pseudogene. The CDR3 spans 17 residues. The CDR3 is CARSYGPGTGNNQPQHF. CDR3 DNA: TGTGCCAGAAGCTACGGACCCGGGACAGGAAACAATCAGCCCCAGCATTTT.

This clone was seen only once. The same CDR3 arises from other DNA sequences in this sample as well. The chain is built from TRBV5-1 and TRBJ2-7; D is unclear. The CDR3 has 14 residues. Per germline, CDR1 SGHRS and CDR2 YFSETQ. Trimming took 0 bases from V and 1 from J, leaving 8 bases between them. In DNA, the CDR3 is TGCGCCAGCAGCTTGGACCCAGCGTCCTACGAGCAGTACTTC. The encoded protein is CASSLDPASYEQYF. The whole variable domain, remainder taken from reference TRBV5-1 and TRBJ2-7, is KAGVTQTPRYLIKTRGQQVTLSCSPISGHRSVSWYQQTPGQGLQFLFEYFSETQRNKGNFPGRFSGRQFSNSRSEMNVSTLELGDSALYLCASSLDPASYEQYFGPGTRLTVT.

This clone has just a few counts. This same CDR3 is encoded by further DNA sequences in the sample. This chain links TRBV6-5 with TRBJ2-7, with 7 nucleotides matching TRBD2. The CDR3 has 12 residues. Germline-derived CDR1 and CDR2 are MNHEY and SVGAGI. Losses at the gene ends were 8 bases for V and 0 bases for J; bases not matched to a gene: 1. The CDR3 DNA is TGTGCCAGCGGGAGGGACTCCTACGAGCAGTACTTC. It codes for CASGRDSYEQYF.

Concerning this clone: The sample contains more than one DNA sequence encoding this CDR3. The V gene is TRBV18, the J gene TRBJ2-3; D is possibly TRBD1 (6 bases). Deletions cut 0 bases from V and 6 bases from J, with 10 bases between. Germline V gene sequence: CDR1 KGHSH, CDR2 LQKENI. The length of the CDR3 is 14 residues. This CDR3 reads CASSPPPGADTQYF. CDR3 DNA: TGTGCCAGCTCACCACCGCCAGGGGCCGATACGCAGTATTTT.

The CDR3 bases are TGTGCCTGGGGACAGGGAGTTAGTAGCAATCAGCCCCAGCATTTT. Its protein product is CAWGQGVSSNQPQHF. The chain couples TRBV5-4 to TRBJ1-5, with 9 bases identical to TRBD1. V lost 10 bases and J lost 0; bases outside the gene matches: 8. Germline V CDR1 and CDR2: SGHNT, YYREEE (reference sequence). CDR3 size: 15 residues.

V gene TRBV7-2 combines with J gene TRBJ1-4, with D possibly being TRBD1 (6 bases). This CDR3 contains 16 residues. The ends were cut back, 5 bases at V and 0 bases at J, with 13 bases in the middle. Germline V gene lookup returns CDR1 SGHTA and CDR2 FQGNSA. The CDR3 coding sequence is TGTGCCAGCAGCCGTCAGGGGCGAGCAACTAATGAAAAACTGTTTTTT. Encoded protein: CASSRQGRATNEKLFF.

J is TRBJ1-1 and V is TRBV2; D remains unclear. V lost 4 bases to trimming and J lost 5 bases, with 11 bases between them. There are 13 residues in the CDR3. The germline V gene has CDR1 SNHLY and CDR2 FYNNEI. The CDR3 coding sequence is TGTGCCAGCAGTGGCTACAGAGGTACTGAAGCTTTCTTT. Protein product: CASSGYRGTEAFF.

The V and J genes are TRBV19 and TRBJ1-2, with unresolved D. Between the trimmed V and J ends, which lost 4 bases and 7 bases, there was a span of 13 bases. Germline V lookup: CDR1 LNHDA, CDR2 SQIVND (reference sequence). The CDR3 is 13 residues long. CDR3 coding DNA: TGTGCCAGTAGTACGTCGTGGAGGATTGGCTACACCTTC. This codes for CASSTSWRIGYTF.

A remark on this clone: The sample holds other DNA sequences that translate to the same CDR3. DNA of the CDR3: TGTGCCAGCAGCTTACGCCCTCCCGGGGAGACCCAGTACTTC. It codes for CASSLRPPGETQYF. The chain uses TRBV7-8 and TRBJ2-5, with D unresolved. Deletions cut 2 bases from V and 5 bases from J, with 12 bases between. Germline lookup yields CDR1 SGHVS and CDR2 FQNEAQ. The CDR3 totals 14 residues.

The J gene is TRBJ2-7, the V gene TRBV28; 10 bases are shared with TRBD1. Germline values: CDR1 MDHEN, CDR2 SYDVKM. Losses at the gene ends were 5 bases for V and 2 bases for J; bases not matched to a gene: 6. This CDR3 has 15 residues. The CDR3 reads CASSPGTGVPYEQYF. The CDR3 DNA sequence: TGTGCCAGCAGTCCCGGGACAGGGGTCCCCTACGAGCAGTACTTC.

The chain is built from TRBV25-1 and TRBJ1-2; D is ambiguous. V was trimmed by 0 bases and J by 4 bases, leaving 6 bases between them. Per the germline V gene, CDR1 is MGHDK and CDR2 is SYGVNS. This CDR3 spans 13 amino acids. The CDR3 loop is CASSEYGVYGYTF. CDR3 bases: TGTGCCAGCAGTGAATATGGAGTCTATGGCTACACCTTC.

V and J are TRBV5-4 and TRBJ2-3; unclear D gene. Per the germline V gene, CDR1 is SGHNT and CDR2 is YYREEE (reference sequence). The V end was cut by 1 base, the J end by 5 bases, with 14 bases between. The CDR3 is made up of 15 amino acids. Here the CDR3 reads CASSLWSNPVDTQYF. DNA of the CDR3: TGTGCCAGCAGCTTGTGGTCTAATCCTGTAGATACGCAGTATTTT.

This chain joins TRBV9 and TRBJ1-1, with D possibly matching TRBD1 (6 bases). The V end lost 4 bases, the J end lost 1 base, and 17 bases lay between the germline ends. Germline V CDR1 and CDR2: SGDLS, YYNGEE. The CDR3 extends over 16 amino acids. The CDR3 nucleotides read TGTGCCAGCAGCCCAGCCCCCGGGACAAAGAACACTGAAGCTTTCTTT. Its protein is CASSPAPGTKNTEAFF.

The chain employs TRBV5-1 and TRBJ2-7, with TRBD2 matching 9 bases. Trimming cost V 4 bases and J 1 base; bases outside gene matches: 9. In germline, CDR1 is SGHRS, CDR2 YFSETQ. The CDR3 spans 16 residues. The CDR3 here is CASSPAGGPSSYEQYF. In nucleotides, the CDR3 is TGCGCCAGCAGCCCGGCGGGGGGGCCCTCGTCCTACGAGCAGTACTTC. Based on the CDR3 plus reference TRBV5-1 and TRBJ2-7, the full variable domain is KAGVTQTPRYLIKTRGQQVTLSCSPISGHRSVSWYQQTPGQGLQFLFEYFSETQRNKGNFPGRFSGRQFSNSRSEMNVSTLELGDSALYLCASSPAGGPSSYEQYFGPGTRLTVT.

The chain links TRBV28 to TRBJ1-2; the D is unclear. This CDR3 spans 15 amino acids. From germline, CDR1 is MDHEN and CDR2 SYDVKM. V gave up 2 bases and J gave up 7 bases, with 17 bases separating them. The CDR3 reads CASSLKGSSLGGYTF. The DNA for the CDR3 is TGTGCCAGCAGTTTAAAAGGGTCGAGTCTGGGTGGCTACACCTTC.

The CDR3 loop reads CASTRRGNPQNTGELFF. The CDR3 DNA is TGCGCCAGCACCCGGCGGGGGAACCCACAGAACACCGGGGAGCTGTTTTTT. The chain carries TRBV5-1 and TRBJ2-2; 7 bases agree with TRBD2. Germline lookup yields CDR1 SGHRS and CDR2 YFSETQ. J gave up 1 base and V 6 bases, and 12 bases lay outside the gene matches. The CDR3 extends over 17 amino acids.

This chain connects TRBV5-1 to TRBJ2-2; D unresolved. Trimming pared 2 bases from V and 9 bases from J, leaving 11 bases between. The CDR3 runs 13 residues. Germline V CDR1 and CDR2: SGHRS, YFSETQ. Here the CDR3 reads CASSFNSPRELFF. The CDR3 bases are TGCGCCAGCAGCTTCAACAGTCCAAGGGAGCTGTTTTTT.

The chain joins TRBV7-8 to TRBJ2-3, with 8 bases matching TRBD2. This CDR3 has 14 residues. Losses at the gene ends were 7 bases for V and 2 bases for J; bases not matched to a gene: 5. Germline-derived CDR1 and CDR2 are SGHVS and FQNEAQ. CDR3 bases: TGTGCCAGCACGGGGGGGGTCCCCACAGATACGCAGTATTTT. Amino acids: CASTGGVPTDTQYF.

This sequence joins TRBV11-2 and TRBJ2-3; unclear D gene. The germline V gene has CDR1 SGHAT and CDR2 FQNNGV. V was cut by 1 base and J by 3 bases, with 8 bases left in between. The CDR3 runs 14 residues. In nucleotides, the CDR3 is TGTGCCAGCAGCTTAGTGCTAGAGACAGATACGCAGTATTTT. Protein sequence: CASSLVLETDTQYF.

V gene TRBV2 combines with J gene TRBJ2-5; D perhaps matches TRBD1 (5 bases). The CDR3 extends over 15 amino acids. Germline CDR1 and CDR2: SNHLY and FYNNEI. V lost 2 bases, J lost 5 bases, and 15 bases lay in between. CDR3 nucleotides: TGTGCCAGCAGTGAAAGCAGGGTGACCGCGGAGACCCAGTACTTC. This gives the protein CASSESRVTAETQYF.

The J gene is TRBJ2-7, the V gene TRBV2, with 7 bases that match TRBD1. V lost 4 bases to trimming and J lost 5 bases; unmatched junction nucleotides: 2. The V gene's germline CDR1 is SNHLY and CDR2 FYNNEI. CDR3 length: 12 residues. DNA for the CDR3: TGTGCCAGCAGTGGAGACAGGGACGAGCAGTACTTC. Protein: CASSGDRDEQYF.

This chain uses TRBV30 with TRBJ2-7, with 8 nucleotides matching TRBD1. Trimming removed 5 bases from V and 1 base from J; junction bases left unmatched: 7. This CDR3 has 14 residues. CDR1 and CDR2 (germline): GTSNPN, SVGIG (reference sequence). The CDR3 loop is CAWDRGGGSYEQYF. The CDR3, as DNA: TGTGCCTGGGACAGGGGTGGAGGATCCTACGAGCAGTACTTC.

The genes are TRBV11-2 and TRBJ2-2; TRBD2 aligns across 7 bases. The junction had 6 bases not matched to a gene; V was cut back by 5 bases and J by 0 bases. The germline gives CDR1 SGHAT, CDR2 FQNNGV. The CDR3 sequence is 16 residues long. CDR3 DNA: TGTGCCAGCAGCCCAGTCCGGGGGGCGAACACCGGGGAGCTGTTTTTT. Translated: CASSPVRGANTGELFF.

The CDR3: CASRRGVEGNQPQHF. The DNA of the CDR3 is TGTGCCAGCAGACGAGGGGTTGAGGGCAATCAGCCCCAGCATTTT. The V gene is TRBV6-1, the J gene TRBJ1-5; maybe TRBD1 (5 bases). CDR1 and CDR2 (germline): MNHNS, SASEGT. CDR3 size: 15 residues. V gave up 6 bases and J gave up 2 bases, with 14 bases separating them.